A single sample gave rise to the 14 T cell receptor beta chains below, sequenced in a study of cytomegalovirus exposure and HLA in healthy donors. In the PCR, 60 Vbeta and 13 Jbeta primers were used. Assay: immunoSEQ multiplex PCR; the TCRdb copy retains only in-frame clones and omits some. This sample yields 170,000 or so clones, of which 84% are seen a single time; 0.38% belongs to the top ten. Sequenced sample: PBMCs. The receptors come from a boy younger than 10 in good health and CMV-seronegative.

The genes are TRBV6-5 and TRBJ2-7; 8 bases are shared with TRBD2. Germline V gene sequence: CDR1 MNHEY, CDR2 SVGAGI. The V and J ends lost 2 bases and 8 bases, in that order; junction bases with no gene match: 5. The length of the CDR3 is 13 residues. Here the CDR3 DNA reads TGTGCCAGCAGTTACGGGACGGGAGGGAAGCAGTACTTC. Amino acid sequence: CASSYGTGGKQYF.

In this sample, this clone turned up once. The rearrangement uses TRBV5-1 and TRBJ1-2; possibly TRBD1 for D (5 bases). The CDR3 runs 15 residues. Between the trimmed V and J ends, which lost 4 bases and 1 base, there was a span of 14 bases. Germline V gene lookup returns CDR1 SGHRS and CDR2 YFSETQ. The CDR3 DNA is TGCGCCAGCAGCCCAGGGAATCTTCATAACTATGGCTACACCTTC. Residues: CASSPGNLHNYGYTF.

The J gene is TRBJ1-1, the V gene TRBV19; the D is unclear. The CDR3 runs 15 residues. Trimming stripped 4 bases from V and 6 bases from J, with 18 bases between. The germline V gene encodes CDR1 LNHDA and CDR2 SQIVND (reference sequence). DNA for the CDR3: TGTGCCAGTAGTACTCGATCGGGAATTAAATCTGAAGCTTTCTTT. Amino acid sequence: CASSTRSGIKSEAFF.

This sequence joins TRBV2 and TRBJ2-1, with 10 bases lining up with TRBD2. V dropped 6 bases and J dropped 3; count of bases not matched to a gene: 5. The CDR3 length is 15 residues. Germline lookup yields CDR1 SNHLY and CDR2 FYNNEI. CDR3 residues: CASRRAGGGYNEQFF. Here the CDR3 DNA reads TGTGCCAGCAGGAGAGCGGGAGGGGGCTACAATGAGCAGTTCTTC.

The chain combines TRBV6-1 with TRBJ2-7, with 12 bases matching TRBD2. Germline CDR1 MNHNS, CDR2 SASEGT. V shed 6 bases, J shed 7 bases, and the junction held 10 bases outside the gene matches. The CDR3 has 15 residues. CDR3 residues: CASRVGLAGFSEQYF. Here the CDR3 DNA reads TGTGCCAGCAGGGTAGGACTAGCGGGATTTTCGGAGCAGTACTTC.

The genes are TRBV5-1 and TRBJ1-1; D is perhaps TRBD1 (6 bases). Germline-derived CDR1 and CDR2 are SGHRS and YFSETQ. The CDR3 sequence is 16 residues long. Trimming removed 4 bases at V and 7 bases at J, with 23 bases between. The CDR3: CASSTTGRSRGSEAFF. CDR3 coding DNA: TGCGCCAGCAGCACAACGGGCAGGTCCAGGGGAAGTGAAGCTTTCTTT.

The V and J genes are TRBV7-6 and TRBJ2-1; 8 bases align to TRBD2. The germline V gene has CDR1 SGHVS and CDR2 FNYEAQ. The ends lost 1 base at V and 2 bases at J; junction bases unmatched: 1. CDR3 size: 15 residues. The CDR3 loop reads CASSLVLAAYNEQFF. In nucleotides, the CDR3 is TGTGCCAGCAGCTTAGTACTAGCGGCCTACAATGAGCAGTTCTTC.

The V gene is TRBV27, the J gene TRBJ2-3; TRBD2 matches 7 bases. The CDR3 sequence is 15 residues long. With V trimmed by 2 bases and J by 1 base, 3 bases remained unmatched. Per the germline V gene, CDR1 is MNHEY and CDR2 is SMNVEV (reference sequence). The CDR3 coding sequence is TGTGCCAGCAGTTTACGGGGGGTTGGCACAGATACGCAGTATTTT. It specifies CASSLRGVGTDTQYF.

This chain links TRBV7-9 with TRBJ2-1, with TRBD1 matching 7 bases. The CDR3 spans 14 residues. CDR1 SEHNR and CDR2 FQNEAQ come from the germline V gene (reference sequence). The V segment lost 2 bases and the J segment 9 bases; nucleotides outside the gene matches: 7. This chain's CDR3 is CASSLLIRDSEQFF. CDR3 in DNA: TGTGCCAGCAGCTTATTAATAAGGGACAGTGAGCAGTTCTTC.

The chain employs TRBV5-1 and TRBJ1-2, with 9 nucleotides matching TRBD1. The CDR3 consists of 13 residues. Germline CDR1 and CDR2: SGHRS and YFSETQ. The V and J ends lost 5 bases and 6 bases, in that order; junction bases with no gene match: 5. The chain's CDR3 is CASRTRTGDGYTF. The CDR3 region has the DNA TGCGCCAGCAGGACCAGGACAGGGGATGGCTACACCTTC.

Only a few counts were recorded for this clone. DNA of the CDR3: TGTGCCAGCAGTGACTTTCGGCAGGGGGCTCGAGAGACCCAGTACTTC. This encodes CASSDFRQGARETQYF. This chain connects TRBV25-1 to TRBJ2-5, with 8 bases lining up with TRBD1. Trimming took 3 bases from V and 4 from J; bases not matched to a gene: 10. Germline V gene lookup returns CDR1 MGHDK and CDR2 SYGVNS. The CDR3 is made up of 16 amino acids.

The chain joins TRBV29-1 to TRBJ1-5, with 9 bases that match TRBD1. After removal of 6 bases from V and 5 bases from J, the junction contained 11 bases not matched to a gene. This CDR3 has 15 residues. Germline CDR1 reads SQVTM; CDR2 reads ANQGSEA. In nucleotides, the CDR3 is TGCAGCGTAAGAAACCTGACAGGGGGGGATCAGCCCCAGCATTTT. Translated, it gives CSVRNLTGGDQPQHF.

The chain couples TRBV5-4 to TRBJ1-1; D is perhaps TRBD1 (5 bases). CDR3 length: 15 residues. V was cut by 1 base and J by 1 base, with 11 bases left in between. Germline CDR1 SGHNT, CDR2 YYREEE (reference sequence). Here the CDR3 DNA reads TGTGCCAGCAGCTTGATGGGGCTTGAGAACACTGAAGCTTTCTTT. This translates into CASSLMGLENTEAFF.

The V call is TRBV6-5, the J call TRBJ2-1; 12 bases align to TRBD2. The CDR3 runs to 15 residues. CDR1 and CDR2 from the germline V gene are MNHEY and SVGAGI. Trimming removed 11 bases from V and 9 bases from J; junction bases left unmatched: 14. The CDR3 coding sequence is TGTGCCTTCCGGACTAGCGGGATGTCCCTTCGTGAGCAGTTCTTC. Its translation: CAFRTSGMSLREQFF.